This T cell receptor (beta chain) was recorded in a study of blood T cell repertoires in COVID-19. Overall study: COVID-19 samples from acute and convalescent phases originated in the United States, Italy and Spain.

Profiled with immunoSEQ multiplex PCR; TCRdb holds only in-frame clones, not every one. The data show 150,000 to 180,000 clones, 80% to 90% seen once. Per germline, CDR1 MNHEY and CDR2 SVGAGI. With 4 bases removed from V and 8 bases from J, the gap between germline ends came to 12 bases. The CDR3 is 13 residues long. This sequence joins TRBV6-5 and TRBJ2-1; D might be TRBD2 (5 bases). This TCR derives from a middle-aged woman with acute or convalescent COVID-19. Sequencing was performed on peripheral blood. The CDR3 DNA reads TGTGCCAGCAGTTTTTATAGCGTCGATGAGCAGTTCTTC. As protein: CASSFYSVDEQFF.